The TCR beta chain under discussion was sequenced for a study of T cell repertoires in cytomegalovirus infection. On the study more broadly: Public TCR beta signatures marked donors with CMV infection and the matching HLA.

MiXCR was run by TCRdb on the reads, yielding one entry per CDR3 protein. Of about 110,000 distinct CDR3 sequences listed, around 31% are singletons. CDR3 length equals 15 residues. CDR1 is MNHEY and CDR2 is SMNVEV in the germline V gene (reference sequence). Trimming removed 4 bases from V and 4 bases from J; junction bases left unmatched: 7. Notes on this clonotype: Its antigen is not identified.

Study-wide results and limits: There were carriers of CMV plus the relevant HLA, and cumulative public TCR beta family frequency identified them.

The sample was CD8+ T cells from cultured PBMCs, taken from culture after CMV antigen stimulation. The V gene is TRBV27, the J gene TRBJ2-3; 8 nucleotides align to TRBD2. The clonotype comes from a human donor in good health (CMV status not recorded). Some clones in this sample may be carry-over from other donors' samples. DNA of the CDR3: TGTGCCAGCAGTTCCCGGCGGGGGGCGGCAGATACGCAGTATTTT. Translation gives CASSSRRGAADTQYF.